The entry below describes one TCR beta chain. Its antigen is not known. From germline, CDR1 is SGHNT and CDR2 YYREEE (reference sequence). CDR3 size: 12 residues. V was shortened by 5 bases and J by 1 base, with 3 bases between the two germline ends. This sample was included in a study of cytomegalovirus exposure and HLA in healthy donors. PCR amplification relied on 60 Vbeta primers (plus 13 Jbeta primers). Assay used: immunoSEQ multiplex PCR; TCRdb lists only in-frame clones, some missing. The sample contains fewer than 100,000 clones, 78% of which appear only once. Study-wide findings and caveats: Rare TCR sequences dominated, though some public TCRs recurred in many donors. Through in vitro validation, three CMV-associated chains were shown to be specific for CMV antigens. Reportedly, a later analysis found an Asian-associated ancestry cluster had fewer N-insertions than the roughly 700-donor mean.

Input material: PBMCs. The receptor's source is a woman aged 60 to 75 in good health and CMV-seronegative. The rearrangement links TRBV5-4 to TRBJ2-2; D gene ambiguous. This chain's CDR3 is CASSQNTGELFF. Here the CDR3 DNA reads TGTGCCAGCAGTCAGAACACCGGGGAGCTGTTTTTT.